Detailed here is one TCR beta chain. This sample was included in a study of CD8+ T cells in alopecia areata. Study context: Severity in treated patients was scored by percentage of scalp area affected.

Germline CDR1 SEHNR, CDR2 FQNEAQ (reference sequence). CDR3 size: 12 residues. Trimming removed 5 bases at V and 3 bases at J, with 6 bases between. RNA extraction and reverse transcription yielded cDNA as sequencing template. TCRdb keeps only in-frame clones here, not all; method: immunoSEQ multiplex PCR. The table shows around 100,000 clones, with just under 60% occurring only once. Treatment: oral pan-JAK inhibitor, 5-10 mg twice daily. PBMCs yielded sorted CD4+ and CD8+ T cells. This specimen consisted of CD8+ T cells sorted from blood, obtained at roughly week 58, from a patient treated with tofacitinib. J is TRBJ2-3 and V is TRBV7-9; D is undetermined. This TCR derives from a human donor with alopecia areata. The CDR3 is CASSKTTDTQYF. In DNA form, the CDR3 reads TGTGCCAGCAGCAAGACGACAGATACGCAGTATTTT.